What follows are 7 T cell receptor beta chains derived from one specimen sequenced in a study of cytomegalovirus exposure and HLA in healthy donors. Use of 60 Vbeta and 13 Jbeta primers characterized the PCR. This table comes from immunoSEQ multiplex PCR, and its TCRdb copy is limited to in-frame clones, with some not included. The repertoire holds roughly 140,000 clones, just under 85% seen once, with about 3.8% in the top ten. The material sequenced was PBMCs. The origin of the receptors is a man aged 35-49 years in good health and CMV-seropositive.

V and J are TRBV7-6 and TRBJ2-7; D is perhaps TRBD1 (6 bases). Trimming removed 4 bases from V and 3 bases from J, with 13 bases in between. The CDR3 is 14 residues long. Germline V gene sequence: CDR1 SGHVS, CDR2 FNYEAQ. CDR3 loop: CASSSSETGYEQYF. The CDR3 coding sequence is TGTGCCAGCAGCTCGTCCGAGACAGGCTACGAGCAGTACTTC. Full variable domain (missing parts from reference TRBV7-6 and TRBJ2-7): GAGVSQSPRYKVTKRGQDVALRCDPISGHVSLYWYRQALGQGPEFLTYFNYEAQQDKSGLPNDRFSAERPEGSISTLTIQRTEQRDSAMYRCASSSSETGYEQYFGPGTRLTVT.

The rearrangement joins TRBV15 to TRBJ2-5; D gene unclear. Trimming left V 1 base short and J 1 base short, with 7 bases between. The CDR3 runs to 14 residues. CDR1 LNHNV and CDR2 YYDKDF come from the germline V gene (reference sequence). CDR3 region: CATSRATLQETQYF. The CDR3 DNA reads as TGTGCCACCAGCAGAGCGACACTCCAAGAGACCCAGTACTTC.

The gene calls are TRBV30 and TRBJ1-2; a weak D match, TRBD1 (6 bases). V lost 1 base and J lost 8, with 11 bases in between. This CDR3 comprises 12 residues. Germline-derived CDR1 and CDR2 are GTSNPN and SVGIG (reference sequence). In nucleotides, the CDR3 is TGTGCCTGGAGTGGACAGGAGGAGGGCTACACCTTC. It specifies CAWSGQEEGYTF.

The V gene is TRBV30, the J gene TRBJ1-5; TRBD1 matches 8 bases. The CDR3 has 15 residues. J was trimmed by 4 bases and V by 7 bases; bases with no gene match: 12. Germline V gene data show CDR1 as GTSNPN and CDR2 as SVGIG (reference sequence). CDR3: CAYSPGQVANQPQHF. For the CDR3, the DNA is TGTGCCTACTCCCCGGGACAGGTCGCTAATCAGCCCCAGCATTTT.

The chain combines TRBV15 with TRBJ2-1, with TRBD2 as a possible D gene (5 bases). V lost 4 bases to trimming and J lost 7 bases, with 17 bases between them. Germline V gene lookup returns CDR1 LNHNV and CDR2 YYDKDF (reference sequence). The CDR3 spans 15 residues. CDR3 DNA sequence: TGTGCCACCAGCACCACCCCACGGGGATTTAATGAGCAGTTCTTC. Its protein is CATSTTPRGFNEQFF.

The chain combines TRBV2 with TRBJ2-5; D may be TRBD1 (5 bases). Matching the DNA end better, TRBJ2-7 makes the J call doubtful. This CDR3 has 14 residues. In germline, CDR1 is SNHLY, CDR2 FYNNEI. For the CDR3, the DNA is TGTGCCAGCAGGATGACAGTAGATAGCTACGAGCAGTACTTC. It translates to CASRMTVDSYEQYF.

This clone appeared once. The chain recombines TRBV5-1 with TRBJ1-2, with a weak D call TRBD1 (5 bases). Germline V gene sequence: CDR1 SGHRS, CDR2 YFSETQ. This CDR3 has 14 residues. The V end was cut by 1 base, the J end by 8 bases, with 15 bases between. CDR3 loop: CASSLSQGGYGYTF. DNA for the CDR3: TGCGCCAGCAGCTTGAGTCAGGGTGGGTACGGCTACACCTTC.